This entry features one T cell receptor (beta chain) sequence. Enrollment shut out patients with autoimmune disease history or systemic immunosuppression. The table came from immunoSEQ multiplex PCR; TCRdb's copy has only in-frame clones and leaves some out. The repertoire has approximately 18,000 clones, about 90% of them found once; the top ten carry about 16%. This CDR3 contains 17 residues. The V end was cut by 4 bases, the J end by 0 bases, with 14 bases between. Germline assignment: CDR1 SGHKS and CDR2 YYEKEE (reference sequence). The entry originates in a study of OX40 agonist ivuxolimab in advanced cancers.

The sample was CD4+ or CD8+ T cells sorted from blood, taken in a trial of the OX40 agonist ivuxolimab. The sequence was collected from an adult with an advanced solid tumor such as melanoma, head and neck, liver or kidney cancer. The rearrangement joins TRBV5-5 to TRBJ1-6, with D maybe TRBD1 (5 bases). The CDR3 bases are TGTGCCAGCAGCAGAGAGGACATGAGCTCCTATAATTCACCCCTCCACTTT. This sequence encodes CASSREDMSSYNSPLHF.